This T cell receptor (beta chain) originates from a study of blood T cell repertoires in COVID-19. Looking at the study overall: COVID-19 samples from acute and convalescent phases originated in the United States, Italy and Spain. Sample material is recorded as cDNA or gDNA derived from T cells, B-cell-depleted T cells, or PBMCs.

Original data processing: By means of reference gene primer amplification, nucleated cell counts were estimated. Only in-frame clones appear in the TCRdb table, and some are missing; sequencing was by immunoSEQ multiplex PCR. The V and J calls and clone size are taken from that table; D and trimming were inferred from the DNA. The sample holds some 130,000 clones, about 72% seen once. V shed 5 bases, J shed 3 bases, and the junction held 5 bases outside the gene matches. Germline V gene sequence: CDR1 SQVTM, CDR2 ANQGSEA. The CDR3 spans 15 residues. Sequenced: peripheral blood. This chain joins TRBV29-1 and TRBJ2-5, with 14 bases identical to TRBD2. This receptor was obtained from a man in his sixties who had recovered from COVID-19. This CDR3 reads CSVSGTSGREETQYF. The CDR3 region has the DNA TGCAGCGTTAGCGGGACTAGCGGGAGAGAAGAGACCCAGTACTTC.